The rows below give T cell receptor beta chains drawn from one sample of a study of a mutant IDH1 vaccine in newly diagnosed glioma. Produced via immunoSEQ multiplex PCR; TCRdb's table is partial and in-frame only. The sample lists tens of thousands of clones; less than 85% were seen once. Their specific antigens are unknown. Here the sequenced sample was peripheral blood mononuclear cells (PBMCs), taken from a glioma patient whose treatment included an IDH1 peptide vaccine. These TCRs come from a man between 18 and 35 years old with glioma. Some clones in this sample may be carry-over from other donors' samples. The CDR3 runs from the conserved cysteine through the conserved F or W. D genes are given only for firm matches. Not all rows give a size; the values are once, few, many and, for expanded clones, a class.

len: 16
d_gene: TRBD2
abundance: NA
v_gene: TRBV7-9
j_gene: TRBJ2-1
CDR3aa: CASSFALAASYNEQFF
CDR3nt: TGTGCCAGCAGCTTTGCGCTAGCGGCCTCCTACAATGAGCAGTTCTTC

len: 15
d_gene: NA
abundance: once
v_gene: TRBV4-3
j_gene: TRBJ2-4
CDR3aa: CASSQDRLAKNIQYF
CDR3nt: TGCGCCAGCAGCCAAGATCGTCTAGCCAAAAACATTCAGTACTTC

len: 13
d_gene: NA
abundance: NA
v_gene: TRBV5-1
j_gene: TRBJ2-3
CDR3aa: CASSIRGADTQYF
CDR3nt: TGCGCCAGCAGCATCAGGGGCGCAGATACGCAGTATTTT

len: 11
d_gene: NA
abundance: NA
v_gene: TRBV30
j_gene: TRBJ1-2
CDR3aa: CAWVTGLGYTF
CDR3nt: TGTGCCTGGGTAACAGGGCTCGGCTACACCTTC

len: 17
d_gene: TRBD1
abundance: NA
v_gene: TRBV18
j_gene: TRBJ1-1
CDR3aa: CASSQIRQGSMGTEAFF
CDR3nt: TGTGCCAGTTCACAAATTCGACAGGGGAGCATGGGCACTGAAGCTTTCTTT

len: 14
d_gene: NA
abundance: NA
v_gene: TRBV2
j_gene: TRBJ2-5
CDR3aa: CASSEERRQETQYF
CDR3nt: TGTGCCAGCAGTGAAGAAAGGCGCCAAGAGACCCAGTACTTC

len: 13
d_gene: NA
abundance: NA
v_gene: TRBV2
j_gene: TRBJ2-7
CDR3aa: CASSEGTAYEQYF
CDR3nt: TGTGCCAGCAGTGAAGGGACAGCATACGAGCAGTACTTC

len: 14
d_gene: TRBD2
abundance: few
v_gene: TRBV2
j_gene: TRBJ2-3
CDR3aa: CASRGGGAGNTQYF
CDR3nt: TGTGCCAGCAGGGGTGGGGGAGCGGGGAATACGCAGTATTTT

len: 15
d_gene: NA
abundance: once
v_gene: TRBV5-1
j_gene: TRBJ2-7
CDR3aa: CASSPSGYRAREQYF
CDR3nt: TGCGCCAGCAGCCCATCAGGCTACAGGGCTCGGGAGCAGTACTTC

len: 14
d_gene: NA
abundance: medium-sized
v_gene: TRBV19
j_gene: TRBJ1-5
CDR3aa: CASSITGFDQPQHF
CDR3nt: TGTGCCAGTAGTATCACGGGGTTCGATCAGCCCCAGCATTTT

len: 17
d_gene: NA
abundance: NA
v_gene: TRBV5-6
j_gene: TRBJ2-5
CDR3aa: CASSAFEWGGPKETQYF
CDR3nt: TGTGCCAGCAGCGCTTTTGAGTGGGGGGGCCCAAAAGAGACCCAGTACTTC

len: 13
d_gene: NA
abundance: NA
v_gene: TRBV6-5
j_gene: TRBJ1-2
CDR3aa: CASSSWGNYGYTF
CDR3nt: TGTGCCAGCAGCTCCTGGGGTAACTATGGCTACACCTTC

len: 19
d_gene: NA
abundance: NA
v_gene: TRBV19
j_gene: TRBJ1-2
CDR3aa: CASSIHRGASAPRNYGYTF
CDR3nt: TGTGCCAGTAGTATCCACCGGGGGGCGAGTGCCCCCCGAAACTATGGCTACACCTTC

len: 15
d_gene: NA
abundance: NA
v_gene: TRBV6-5
j_gene: TRBJ1-1
CDR3aa: CASSYRQTANTEAFF
CDR3nt: TGTGCCAGCAGTTACCGCCAGACGGCGAACACTGAAGCTTTCTTT

len: 17
d_gene: TRBD1
abundance: NA
v_gene: TRBV13
j_gene: TRBJ2-2
CDR3aa: CASSLNFGQGGTGELFF
CDR3nt: TGTGCCAGCAGCTTAAACTTCGGACAGGGAGGCACCGGGGAGCTGTTTTTT

len: 14
d_gene: NA
abundance: NA
v_gene: TRBV30
j_gene: TRBJ1-5
CDR3aa: CAWSPGDSNQPQHF
CDR3nt: TGTGCCTGGTCCCCCGGGGATAGCAATCAGCCCCAGCATTTT

len: 15
d_gene: NA
abundance: NA
v_gene: TRBV11-1
j_gene: TRBJ1-1
CDR3aa: CASSLGQRRGTEAFF
CDR3nt: TGTGCCAGCAGCTTGGGACAAAGGCGGGGCACTGAAGCTTTCTTT

len: 11
d_gene: NA
abundance: few
v_gene: TRBV28
j_gene: TRBJ1-2
CDR3aa: CASSLSWGYTF
CDR3nt: TGTGCCAGCAGTTTATCATGGGGCTACACCTTC